This T cell receptor beta chain was retrieved from a study of blood T cell repertoires in COVID-19. Original data processing: Amplification from reference gene primers served as the basis for estimated nucleated cell counts. Profiled with immunoSEQ multiplex PCR; TCRdb holds only in-frame clones, not every one. That table gives V, J and clone size, and the DNA gave D and trimming. The sample carries 190,000 or so clones, 65% to 80% recorded once. Germline CDR1 is MNHNS and CDR2 is SASEGT. V lost 6 bases and J lost 0, with 12 bases in between. CDR3 length equals 15 residues. This sequence was found in a man aged 45-60 years who had recovered from COVID-19. The sample comprised peripheral blood. The rearrangement uses TRBV6-1 and TRBJ2-1, with D unclear. In DNA, the CDR3 is TGTGCCAGCAGCCTGCTATCAAGCTCCTACAATGAGCAGTTCTTC. The encoded protein is CASSLLSSSYNEQFF.